The 5 T cell receptor beta chains presented below share a single source sample, sequenced in a study of blood T cell repertoires in COVID-19. Assay used: immunoSEQ multiplex PCR; TCRdb lists only in-frame clones, some missing. The sample carries 340,000 or so clones, more than 75% recorded once. Sequencing was carried out using peripheral blood. These receptor sequences come from a man in his forties or fifties with active or convalescent COVID-19.

This clone was seen a single time. The chain employs TRBV10-3 and TRBJ1-1, with 9 bases fitting TRBD1. With V trimmed by 4 bases and J by 7 bases, 1 base remained unmatched. In germline, CDR1 is ENHRY, CDR2 SYGVKD. There are 12 residues in the CDR3. CDR3 sequence reads: CAISGTGDEAFF. In DNA, the CDR3 is TGTGCCATCAGTGGGACAGGGGATGAAGCTTTCTTT.

The rearrangement links TRBV2 to TRBJ2-7; 7 bases map to TRBD1. The CDR3 length is 16 residues. CDR1 SNHLY and CDR2 FYNNEI come from the germline V gene. Trimming at V came to 5 bases and at J to 1 base, leaving 11 bases not matched to a gene. The DNA of the CDR3 is TGTGCCAGCAGTTCCGGGACAGACGAACGGTCCTACGAGCAGTACTTC. Translated, it gives CASSSGTDERSYEQYF.

The chain recombines TRBV4-2 with TRBJ1-4; TRBD1 aligns across 7 bases. The CDR3 loop spans 15 amino acids. The germline V gene encodes CDR1 LGHNA and CDR2 YNFKEQ. J gave up 1 base and V 3 bases, and 2 bases lay outside the gene matches. The CDR3 sequence: CASSQRQGTNEKLFF. In DNA, the CDR3 is TGTGCCAGCAGCCAGCGACAGGGAACTAATGAAAAACTGTTTTTT.

CDR3 loop: CASSLVSGRSAEQFF. The CDR3 DNA is TGTGCCAGCAGCTTAGTTAGCGGGAGGTCCGCGGAGCAGTTCTTC. This sequence joins TRBV7-9 and TRBJ2-1; 10 positions match TRBD2. Trimming took 1 base from V and 10 from J; bases not matched to a gene: 7. Per the germline V gene, CDR1 is SEHNR and CDR2 is FQNEAQ (reference sequence). This CDR3 is built from 15 residues.

The chain recombines TRBV28 with TRBJ1-2, with 9 bases identical to TRBD1. V was pared by 6 bases and J by 2 bases, with 10 bases of the junction left unmatched. The CDR3 runs to 16 residues. Germline loops: CDR1 MDHEN, CDR2 SYDVKM. In DNA form, the CDR3 reads TGTGCCAGCAGAACCCCCGGGACAGGGAAAAACTATGGCTACACCTTC. The encoded protein is CASRTPGTGKNYGYTF.